This entry is about one TCR beta chain. This specimen comes from a study of blood T cell repertoires in COVID-19. Generated by immunoSEQ multiplex PCR, the TCRdb table keeps only in-frame clones and is missing some. The sample consists of a few hundred thousand clones, roughly 80% of them appearing once. Germline values: CDR1 LNHDA, CDR2 SQIVND (reference sequence). V lost 4 bases and J lost 7, with 19 bases in between. The CDR3 length is 15 residues. The sequenced sample consisted of peripheral blood. The chain carries TRBV19 and TRBJ1-1; no definite D call. The clonotype originates from a man aged 55 to 70 who had recovered from COVID-19. The CDR3 protein is CASSTRGRPRDEAFF. CDR3 nucleotide sequence: TGTGCCAGTAGTACCCGAGGACGGCCTCGGGATGAAGCTTTCTTT. Complete variable domain (other parts from reference TRBV19 and TRBJ1-1): DGGITQSPKYLFRKEGQNVTLSCEQNLNHDAMYWYRQDPGQGLRLIYYSQIVNDFQKGDIAEGYSVSREKKESFPLTVTSAQKNPTAFYLCASSTRGRPRDEAFFGQGTRLTVV.